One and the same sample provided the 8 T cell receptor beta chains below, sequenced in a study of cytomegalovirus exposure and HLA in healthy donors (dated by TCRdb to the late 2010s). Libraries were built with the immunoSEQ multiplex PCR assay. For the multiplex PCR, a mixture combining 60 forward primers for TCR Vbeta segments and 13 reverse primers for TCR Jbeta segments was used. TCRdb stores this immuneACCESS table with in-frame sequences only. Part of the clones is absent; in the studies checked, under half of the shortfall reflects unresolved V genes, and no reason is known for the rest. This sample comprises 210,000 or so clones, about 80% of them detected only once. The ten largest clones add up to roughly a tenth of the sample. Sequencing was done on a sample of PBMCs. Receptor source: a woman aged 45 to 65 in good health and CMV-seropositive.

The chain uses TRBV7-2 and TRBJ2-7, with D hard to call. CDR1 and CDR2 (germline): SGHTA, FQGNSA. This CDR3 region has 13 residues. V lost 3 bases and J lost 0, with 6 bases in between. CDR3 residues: CASSFKSSYEQYF. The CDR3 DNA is TGTGCCAGCAGCTTCAAGAGCTCCTACGAGCAGTACTTC.

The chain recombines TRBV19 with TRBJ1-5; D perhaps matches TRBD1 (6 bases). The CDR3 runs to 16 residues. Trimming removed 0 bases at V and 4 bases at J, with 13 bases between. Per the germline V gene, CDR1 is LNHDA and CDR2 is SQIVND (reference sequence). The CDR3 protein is CASSIDLDRRNQPQHF. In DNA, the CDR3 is TGTGCCAGTAGTATAGATCTGGACAGAAGGAATCAGCCCCAGCATTTT.

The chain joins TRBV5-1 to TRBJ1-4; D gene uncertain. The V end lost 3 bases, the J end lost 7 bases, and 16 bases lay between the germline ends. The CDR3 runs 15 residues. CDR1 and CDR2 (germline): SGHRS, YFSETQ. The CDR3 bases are TGCGCCAGCAGCTCCGAGGGTGGGGATTTTGAAAAACTGTTTTTT. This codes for CASSSEGGDFEKLFF.

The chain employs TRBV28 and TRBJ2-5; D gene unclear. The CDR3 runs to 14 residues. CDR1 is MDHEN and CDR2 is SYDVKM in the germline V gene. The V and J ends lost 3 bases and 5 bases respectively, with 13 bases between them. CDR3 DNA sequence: TGTGCCAGCAGTTTTAACCCACAGTGGGAGACCCAGTACTTC. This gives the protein CASSFNPQWETQYF.

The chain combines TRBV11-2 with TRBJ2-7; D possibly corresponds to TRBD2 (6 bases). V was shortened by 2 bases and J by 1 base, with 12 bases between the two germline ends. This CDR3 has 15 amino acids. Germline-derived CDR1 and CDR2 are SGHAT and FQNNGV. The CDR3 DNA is TGTGCCAGCAGCTTATACGGGACTTCTTCCTACGAGCAGTACTTC. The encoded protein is CASSLYGTSSYEQYF.

The CDR3 protein is CASSLGAGVDEKLFF. Here the CDR3 DNA reads TGTGCCAGCAGCTTAGGGGCAGGGGTGGACGAAAAACTGTTTTTT. The rearrangement joins TRBV7-2 to TRBJ1-4, with a tentative D call TRBD1 (6 bases). This CDR3 contains 15 residues. Looked up from germline, CDR1 is SGHTA and CDR2 is FQGNSA. V was shortened by 1 base and J by 8 bases, with 14 bases between the two germline ends.

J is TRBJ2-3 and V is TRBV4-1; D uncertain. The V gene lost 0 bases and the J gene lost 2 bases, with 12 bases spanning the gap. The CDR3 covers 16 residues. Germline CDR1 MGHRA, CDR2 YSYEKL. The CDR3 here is CASSQEVGITTDTQYF. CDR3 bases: TGCGCCAGCAGCCAAGAGGTCGGTATCACCACAGATACGCAGTATTTT.

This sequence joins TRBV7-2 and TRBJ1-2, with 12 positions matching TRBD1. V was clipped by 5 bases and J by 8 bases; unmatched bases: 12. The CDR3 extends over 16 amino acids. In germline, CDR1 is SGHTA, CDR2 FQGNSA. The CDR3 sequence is CASSLKAGTGGRGYTF. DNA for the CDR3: TGTGCCAGCAGCCTCAAAGCCGGGACAGGGGGCCGGGGCTACACCTTC.